This TCR beta chain emerged from a study of blood T cell repertoires in COVID-19. Overall study: There were acute and convalescent COVID-19 samples, and they came from the United States, Italy and Spain. PBMCs, B-cell-depleted T cells, or T cells provided the cDNA or gDNA that made up the material.

The J segment lost 7 bases and the V segment lost 7 bases, leaving 12 bases of the junction unmatched. The CDR3 runs to 14 residues. Germline CDR1 is MDHEN and CDR2 is SYDVKM. While infection was still active, Seattle patients were enrolled and then followed longitudinally. Sequencing was performed with immunoSEQ multiplex PCR; in TCRdb, only in-frame clones are kept and a portion is missing. The profile covers more than 200,000 clones, with around 86% appearing a single time and roughly 8.2% taken by the ten largest. The source material was peripheral blood. The sequence was obtained from a woman at least 80 years old with COVID-19, enrolled during active disease. The chain recombines TRBV28 with TRBJ2-5, with 7 nucleotides matching TRBD1. This CDR3 is CASTPYLGQVTQYF. The DNA for the CDR3 is TGTGCCAGCACCCCCTACCTAGGACAGGTGACCCAGTACTTC. The entire variable domain, with the rest obtained from reference TRBV28 and TRBJ2-5, is as follows: DVKVTQSSRYLVKRTGEKVFLECVQDMDHENMFWYRQDPGLGLRLIYFSYDVKMKEKGDIPEGYSVSREKKERFSLILESASTNQTSMYLCASTPYLGQVTQYFGPGTRLLVL.